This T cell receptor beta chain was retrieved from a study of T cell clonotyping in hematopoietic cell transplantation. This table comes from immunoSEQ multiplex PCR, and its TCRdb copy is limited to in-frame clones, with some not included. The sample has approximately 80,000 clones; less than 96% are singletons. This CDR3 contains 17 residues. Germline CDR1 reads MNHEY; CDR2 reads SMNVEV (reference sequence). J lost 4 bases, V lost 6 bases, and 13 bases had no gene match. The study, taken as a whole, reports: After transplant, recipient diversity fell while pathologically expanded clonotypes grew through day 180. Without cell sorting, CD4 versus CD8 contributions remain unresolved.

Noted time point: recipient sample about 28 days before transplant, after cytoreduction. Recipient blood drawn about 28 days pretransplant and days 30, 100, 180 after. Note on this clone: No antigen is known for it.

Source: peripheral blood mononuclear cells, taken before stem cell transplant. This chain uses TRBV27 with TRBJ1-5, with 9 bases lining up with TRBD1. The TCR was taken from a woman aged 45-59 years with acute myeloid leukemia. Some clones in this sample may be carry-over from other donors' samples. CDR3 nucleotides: TGTGCCAGCAGGCAAACCCGGACAGGGGCAATAAATCAGCCCCAGCATTTT. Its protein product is CASRQTRTGAINQPQHF.